The clone carrying this T cell receptor (beta chain) was seen ten or more times. Its antigen is as yet unknown. The data originate from a study of human T cells and chemical hapten exposure. TCRdb passed the RACE reads through MiXCR, listing each CDR3 protein once. Seen here are 150,000 to 200,000 distinct CDR3 sequences, about 15% observed once, and the top ten hold 1.7%. Findings and caveats of the study: Patch test score tracked positively with PT1 expanded TCR counts.

The time point here: patch test 1, 2 weeks after DPC sensitization. Treatment defined: therapeutic diphenylcyclopropenone sensitization with weekly scalp DPC. Each patch test followed a blood draw. This receptor was obtained from a woman between 25 and 40 years old with alopecia areata. Some clones in this sample may be carry-over from other donors' samples. Material: whole blood, obtained in connection with sensitization to the hapten diphenylcyclopropenone (DPC).

The CDR3 DNA reads TGTGCCAGCAGCTTATTTTGGGCAGGGGGGCAAGAGACCCAGTACTTC. Translating it yields CASSLFWAGGQETQYF. This chain connects TRBV7-6 to TRBJ2-5; weak D call: TRBD1 (7 bases). CDR3 length equals 16 residues. The germline V and J ends were trimmed by 2 bases and 2 bases, with 15 bases remaining between them. Germline values: CDR1 SGHVS, CDR2 FNYEAQ.